The 26 T cell receptor beta chains presented below share a single source sample, sequenced in a study of identical twins. TCRdb fed the 5' RACE reads into MiXCR, producing one record per CDR3 protein. Of 500,000 to 650,000 distinct CDR3 sequences detected, under 25% appear once; the ten largest clones hold 0.48%. This same sample was also taken into another study, of yellow fever vaccine responses in identical twins.

Sequencing was performed on CD4+ T cells sorted from blood. The receptors were gathered from a woman aged 18-29 years in good health.

This clonotype has only a few counts. The V and J genes are TRBV2 and TRBJ1-5; 8 nucleotides agree with TRBD1. Germline CDR1 is SNHLY and CDR2 is FYNNEI. V was clipped by 7 bases and J by 1 base; unmatched bases: 3. This CDR3 region has 14 residues. The CDR3 loop reads CASTGGLSNQPQHF. DNA of the CDR3: TGTGCCAGCACAGGGGGCTTAAGCAATCAGCCCCAGCATTTT.

This clonotype has just a few counts. CDR3 sequence (DNA): TGTGCCAGCAGCCCGGACAGGGGTGACCAGCCCCAGCATTTT. It specifies CASSPDRGDQPQHF. The chain recombines TRBV12-3 or TRBV12-4 with TRBJ1-5, with 9 bases identical to TRBD1. CDR3 size: 14 residues. The J segment lost 7 bases and the V segment lost 6 bases, leaving 7 bases of the junction unmatched.

This clonotype was recorded a few times. This sequence joins TRBV4-1 and TRBJ2-7; perhaps D is TRBD1 or TRBD2 (6 bases each). The V end was cut by 0 bases, the J end by 6 bases, with 15 bases between. The CDR3 spans 15 residues. The germline CDR1 and CDR2 sequences are MGHRA and YSYEKL. This chain's CDR3 is CASSQDVQGRREQYV. CDR3 DNA sequence: TGCGCCAGCAGCCAAGATGTCCAGGGGAGGCGCGAGCAGTACGTC.

A few counts support this clonotype. The CDR3 spells CASSPLRVNTEAFF. The CDR3 DNA sequence: TGTGCCAGCTCACCACTGAGGGTGAACACTGAAGCTTTCTTT. The chain combines TRBV18 with TRBJ1-1, with D hard to call. V was pared by 1 base and J by 0 bases, with 6 bases between. Germline values: CDR1 KGHSH, CDR2 LQKENI. The CDR3 runs 14 residues.

This chain connects TRBV5-1 to TRBJ2-1; tentative D call: TRBD2 (5 bases). V was pared by 4 bases and J by 3 bases, with 11 bases between. The CDR3 is 14 residues long. Germline loops: CDR1 SGHRS, CDR2 YFSETQ. The CDR3 loop reads CASSEGDFYNEQFF. The CDR3 bases are TGCGCCAGCAGCGAGGGAGACTTCTACAATGAGCAGTTCTTC.

This clonotype has only a few counts. The V call is TRBV20-1, the J call TRBJ1-5; TRBD1 matches at 11 bases. The CDR3 loop spans 13 amino acids. Germline V gene sequence: CDR1 DFQATT, CDR2 SNEGSKA (reference sequence). With V trimmed by 6 bases and J by 5 bases, 3 bases remained unmatched. Here the CDR3 DNA reads TGCAGTGCCAGGGACAGGGGGTATCAGCCCCAGCATTTT. It translates to CSARDRGYQPQHF.

This clonotype was detected a few times. The chain recombines TRBV28 with TRBJ2-5, with TRBD2 identical over 9 bases. Trimming removed 8 bases from V and 9 bases from J; junction bases left unmatched: 10. CDR1 MDHEN and CDR2 SYDVKM come from the germline V gene. This CDR3 spans 13 amino acids. CDR3 region: CASGSAGGPAQYF. The DNA for the CDR3 is TGTGCCAGCGGATCAGCGGGAGGCCCTGCCCAGTACTTC.

V usage is TRBV2 and J usage is TRBJ2-1; TRBD2 aligns across 7 bases. V shed 7 bases and J 0 bases; nucleotides not matched to a gene: 9. The CDR3 runs to 16 residues. Germline V CDR1 and CDR2: SNHLY, FYNNEI. The CDR3, as DNA: TGTGCCAGCACCAGCCCGCGGGAGAGCTCCTACAATGAGCAGTTCTTC. Its translation is CASTSPRESSYNEQFF.

V is TRBV11-1 and J is TRBJ2-7; no reliable D call. This CDR3 has 15 residues. Trimming shortened V by 0 bases and J by 3 bases, and 12 bases separated the two germline ends. Germline-derived CDR1 and CDR2 are SGHAT and FQDESV (reference sequence). CDR3 DNA sequence: TGTGCCAGCAGCTTAGCGGGCGTCGGAAACTACGAGCAGTACTTC. Translated: CASSLAGVGNYEQYF.

The V and J genes are TRBV20-1 and TRBJ2-2, with 7 positions matching TRBD1. This CDR3 has 15 residues. Trimming cost V 2 bases and J 1 base; bases outside gene matches: 4. Germline values: CDR1 DFQATT, CDR2 SNEGSKA (reference sequence). The CDR3 coding sequence is TGCAGTGCTAGACGCCGGGACAGGAACACCGGGGAGCTGTTTTTT. Amino acid sequence: CSARRRDRNTGELFF.

The CDR3 here is CASSEQAYEQYF. The CDR3 DNA reads TGTGCCAGCAGTGAACAGGCCTACGAGCAGTACTTC. The chain has TRBV2 and TRBJ2-7; D gene uncertain. The V gene lost 2 bases and the J gene lost 2 bases, with 4 bases spanning the gap. From germline, CDR1 is SNHLY and CDR2 FYNNEI. The length of the CDR3 is 12 residues.

At least ten counts were recorded for this clonotype. This chain links TRBV7-9 with TRBJ2-5; 9 bases match TRBD1. The CDR3 is made up of 14 amino acids. In germline, CDR1 is SEHNR, CDR2 FQNEAQ (reference sequence). Trimming took 5 bases from V and 5 from J; bases not matched to a gene: 6. This CDR3 reads CASSASTGGETQYF. The CDR3 DNA reads TGTGCCAGCAGCGCCTCGACAGGGGGGGAGACCCAGTACTTC.

The chain combines TRBV12-3 or TRBV12-4 with TRBJ2-1; 9 bases are a match to TRBD1. The V gene end was trimmed by 2 bases and the J gene end by 3 bases; junction bases not matched to a gene: 8. There are 17 residues in the CDR3. CDR3 in amino acids: CASSLILGQGFYNEQFF. CDR3 in DNA: TGTGCCAGCAGTTTAATTTTGGGACAGGGTTTCTACAATGAGCAGTTCTTC.

This clonotype was picked up a small number of times. The rearrangement joins TRBV4-2 to TRBJ2-5, with D perhaps matching TRBD2 (6 bases). Trimming shortened V by 3 bases and J by 2 bases, and 16 bases separated the two germline ends. Germline CDR1 LGHNA, CDR2 YNFKEQ. The CDR3 has 16 residues. The CDR3 is CASSQGSLAEQETQYF. CDR3 sequence (DNA): TGTGCCAGCAGCCAGGGGTCCTTAGCGGAACAAGAGACCCAGTACTTC.

The chain combines TRBV29-1 with TRBJ2-1, with unresolved D. The CDR3 loop spans 12 amino acids. Looked up from germline, CDR1 is SQVTM and CDR2 is ANQGSEA. V was cut by 4 bases and J by 4 bases, with 8 bases left in between. CDR3: CSVGSEYNEQFF. In DNA form, the CDR3 reads TGCAGCGTTGGGTCAGAATACAATGAGCAGTTCTTC.

The chain couples TRBV12-5 to TRBJ1-5; TRBD1 is a possible D gene (5 bases). Germline lookup yields CDR1 LGHNT and CDR2 FRNRAP. CDR3 length: 16 residues. V was clipped by 0 bases and J by 6 bases, with 15 bases between them. Written as DNA, the CDR3 is TGTGCTAGTGGTTTGGTAGGCGGGACCCGCAGTCAGCCCCAGCATTTT. The encoded protein is CASGLVGGTRSQPQHF.

This clonotype was seen a few times. The chain is built from TRBV12-3 or TRBV12-4 and TRBJ2-1; tentative D call: TRBD2 (7 bases). This CDR3 is built from 15 residues. Trimming removed 5 bases at V and 4 bases at J, with 15 bases between. The CDR3 loop is CASSGGGQTYNEQFF. The CDR3 DNA follows: TGTGCCAGCAGTGGGGGGGGGCAGACTTACAATGAGCAGTTCTTC.

This clonotype has just a few counts. This chain uses TRBV7-2 with TRBJ2-5; 9 nucleotides align to TRBD2. CDR1 SGHTA and CDR2 FQGNSA come from the germline V gene. The CDR3 has 15 amino acids. J lost 5 bases, V lost 3 bases, and 7 bases had no gene match. The CDR3 here is CASSFLSGSGETQYF. CDR3 DNA: TGTGCCAGCAGCTTCCTTAGCGGGAGCGGGGAGACCCAGTACTTC.

V and J are TRBV11-3 and TRBJ2-7; 8 nucleotides agree with TRBD1. Losses at the gene ends were 5 bases for V and 5 bases for J; bases not matched to a gene: 5. Per the germline V gene, CDR1 is SGHNT and CDR2 is YENEEA. The CDR3 covers 13 residues. The CDR3 protein is CASSATGDHEQYF. Here the CDR3 DNA reads TGTGCCAGCAGCGCGACAGGGGATCACGAGCAGTACTTC.

The chain joins TRBV4-1 to TRBJ2-7; the D is unclear. The V end was cut by 0 bases, the J end by 7 bases, with 7 bases between. This CDR3 region has 12 residues. Germline CDR1 is MGHRA and CDR2 is YSYEKL. This CDR3 is CASSQDLREQYF. Here the CDR3 DNA reads TGCGCCAGCAGCCAAGATCTGAGGGAGCAGTACTTC.

The V gene is TRBV15, the J gene TRBJ2-3; D call uncertain. V dropped 0 bases and J dropped 3 bases, with 10 bases sitting between them. The CDR3 is made up of 15 amino acids. Per germline, CDR1 LNHNV and CDR2 YYDKDF (reference sequence). CDR3 region: CATSREELGTDTQYF. CDR3 nucleotides: TGTGCCACCAGCAGAGAGGAGCTAGGAACAGATACGCAGTATTTT.

This sequence joins TRBV12-3 or TRBV12-4 and TRBJ2-7; D is uncertain. The ends were cut back, 5 bases at V and 5 bases at J, with 10 bases in the middle. This CDR3 has 12 residues. Here the CDR3 reads CASSNYLDEQYF. The CDR3 DNA reads TGTGCCAGCAGTAACTACCTCGACGAGCAGTACTTC.

A few counts support this clonotype. This chain uses TRBV4-1 with TRBJ1-1, with D uncertain. Trimming removed 2 bases from V and 7 bases from J, with 17 bases in between. The germline CDR1 and CDR2 sequences are MGHRA and YSYEKL. The CDR3 is 15 residues long. The CDR3 nucleotides read TGCGCCAGCAGCCAACCGACCACGGGGAAAAATGAAGCTTTCTTT. Residues: CASSQPTTGKNEAFF.

The chain couples TRBV11-2 to TRBJ2-2, with 14 bases aligning to TRBD2. This CDR3 comprises 19 residues. Germline lookup yields CDR1 SGHAT and CDR2 FQNNGV. The J segment lost 0 bases and the V segment lost 6 bases, leaving 9 bases of the junction unmatched. CDR3 sequence (DNA): TGTGCCAGCAGTCGTTGGACTAGCGGGAGGATCTCGAACACCGGGGAGCTGTTTTTT. Protein sequence: CASSRWTSGRISNTGELFF.

The chain carries TRBV12-3 or TRBV12-4 and TRBJ2-3, with 10 bases aligning to TRBD2. This CDR3 region has 18 residues. Losses at the gene ends were 2 bases for V and 0 bases for J; bases not matched to a gene: 8. The CDR3 DNA reads TGTGCCAGCAGTTTAACCCACTCTAGCGGGAGTAGCACAGATACGCAGTATTTT. Translating gives CASSLTHSSGSSTDTQYF.

This chain connects TRBV7-9 to TRBJ2-7; the D gene is possibly TRBD2 (5 bases). This CDR3 spans 10 amino acids. The V and J ends lost 8 bases and 9 bases respectively, with 11 bases between them. CDR1 SEHNR and CDR2 FQNEAQ come from the germline V gene (reference sequence). The CDR3 region is CASGPSPQYF. The CDR3 DNA reads as TGTGCCAGCGGACCTAGCCCGCAGTACTTC.